This T cell receptor beta chain derives from a study of CXCR3-negative and CXCR3-positive naive CD8 T cells. Study overall: Sequencing brought in 120 million to 150 million TRB reads altogether, and each library got about 1.5 +/- 0.3 million.

To note about this clonotype: Its antigen is undetermined.

The TRB libraries of cDNA were built by UMI-labeled 5' RACE. Reprocessing the 5' RACE reads, TCRdb reports a single entry for every CDR3 protein and omits DNA. The sample spans around 130,000 distinct CDR3 sequences; the ten largest clones claim roughly 0.59%. Study-wide results and caveats: In naive cells, CXCR3-negative and CXCR3-positive subsets had similar TRBV-TRBJ usage; memory cells differed. Researchers report that CXCR3-positive naive cells carry more hydrophobic TRB CDR3s than CXCR3-negative naive cells. High diversity, comparable across both naive subsets, contrasted with much lower diversity in memory CD8+ cells.

The CDR3 has 13 amino acids. Germline values: CDR1 SGHTA, CDR2 FQGNSA. Sequencing used naive CXCR3+ CD8+ T cells from blood. Subset in this sample: CD45RO-CCR7+CD27+CD95- naive CD8+ T cells expressing CXCR3 (TNR3+). J is TRBJ2-7 and V is TRBV7-2. The receptor comes from a human donor in good health. Some clones in this sample may be carry-over from other donors' samples. This CDR3 reads CASSLEVGYEQYF.